The 5 T cell receptor beta chains presented below share a single source sample, sequenced in a study of blood T cell repertoires in COVID-19. Sequencing used immunoSEQ multiplex PCR; TCRdb keeps in-frame clones, though not all of them. The sample records 130,000 or so clones, around 80% being singletons. Sequenced: peripheral blood. These TCRs come from a human donor in a cohort sampled during active COVID-19.

The chain employs TRBV11-2 and TRBJ2-7; 7 bases are shared with TRBD1. V shed 5 bases and J 0 bases; nucleotides not matched to a gene: 7. Germline CDR1 SGHAT, CDR2 FQNNGV. The CDR3 totals 15 residues. CDR3: CASSPDRHSSYEQYF. As DNA, the CDR3 is TGTGCCAGCAGCCCGGACAGGCATAGCTCCTACGAGCAGTACTTC.

The V and J genes are TRBV5-1 and TRBJ1-4, with TRBD1 as a possible D gene (5 bases). The V end lost 2 bases, the J end lost 8 bases, and 16 bases lay between the germline ends. From germline, CDR1 is SGHRS and CDR2 YFSETQ. The CDR3 totals 15 residues. DNA for the CDR3: TGCGCCAGCAGCTTTCAGGCAGGGCCGGAAGAAAAACTGTTTTTT. It specifies CASSFQAGPEEKLFF.

Worth noting for this clone: Other DNA sequences in this specimen translate into the identical CDR3. V and J are TRBV18 and TRBJ1-4; tentatively, D is TRBD1 (5 bases). Germline CDR1 and CDR2: KGHSH and LQKENI. CDR3 size: 15 residues. Trimming stripped 2 bases from V and 0 bases from J, with 7 bases between. CDR3 DNA sequence: TGTGCCAGCTCACCAGCGACAGCAACTAATGAAAAACTGTTTTTT. This encodes CASSPATATNEKLFF.

This clone was picked up one time. This chain links TRBV9 with TRBJ2-3, with a possible D match to TRBD1 (5 bases). The CDR3 contains 14 residues. From germline, CDR1 is SGDLS and CDR2 YYNGEE. With 3 bases removed from V and 0 bases from J, the gap between germline ends came to 8 bases. The CDR3 sequence is CASSGGPSTDTQYF. The CDR3 DNA reads as TGTGCCAGCAGCGGGGGCCCTAGCACAGATACGCAGTATTTT.

CDR3: CASSKNISGGEQYF. As DNA, the CDR3 is TGTGCCAGCAGCAAAAATATCTCAGGAGGAGAGCAGTACTTC. The gene calls are TRBV21-1 and TRBJ2-7; whether TRBD2, the table's D call, matches the DNA was not checked. TRBV21-1 counts as a pseudogene. The CDR3 spans 14 residues.